The rows below give T cell receptor beta chains drawn from one sample of a study of CD8 T cells in Susac syndrome. MiXCR, run by TCRdb on the immunoSEQ multiplex PCR reads, gives a single entry per CDR3 protein. The table records about 300,000 distinct CDR3 sequences, 90% to 95% of them present only once. The specimen was CD4+ T cells from PBMCs. The source of these receptors is a human donor with multiple sclerosis. Both conserved end residues are part of each CDR3. Fields, in order: V gene, J gene, clone size, D gene, CDR3 protein, CDR3 DNA. D genes are given only for firm matches. Only part of the rows carry a size: once, few, many, or a class if the clone is expanded.

V gene: TRBV4-2
J gene: TRBJ1-1
clone size: NA
D gene: NA
CDR3 protein: CASSQVGRYAEAFF
CDR3 DNA: TGTGCCAGCAGCCAAGTAGGAAGGTACGCTGAAGCTTTCTTT

V gene: TRBV18
J gene: TRBJ2-7
clone size: NA
D gene: NA
CDR3 protein: CASSQETPSYEQYF
CDR3 DNA: TGTGCCAGCTCACAAGAGACTCCCTCCTACGAGCAGTACTTC

V gene: TRBV7-2
J gene: TRBJ2-2
clone size: NA
D gene: NA
CDR3 protein: CASSLFGGANTGELFF
CDR3 DNA: TGTGCCAGCAGCTTATTCGGAGGAGCGAACACCGGGGAGCTGTTTTTT

V gene: TRBV30
J gene: TRBJ2-6
clone size: NA
D gene: NA
CDR3 protein: CAWKRERTGANVLTF
CDR3 DNA: TGTGCCTGGAAAAGGGAGCGAACTGGGGCCAACGTCCTGACTTTC

V gene: TRBV7-3
J gene: TRBJ2-3
clone size: NA
D gene: NA
CDR3 protein: CASSLGAGTMDTQYF
CDR3 DNA: TGTGCCAGCAGCTTAGGGGCGGGAACCATGGATACGCAGTATTTT

V gene: TRBV20-1
J gene: TRBJ2-7
clone size: NA
D gene: TRBD2
CDR3 protein: CSAWTSERSYEQYF
CDR3 DNA: TGCAGTGCTTGGACTAGCGAACGCTCCTACGAGCAGTACTTC

V gene: TRBV30
J gene: TRBJ1-3
clone size: NA
D gene: NA
CDR3 protein: CAWSVGNTIYF
CDR3 DNA: TGTGCCTGGAGTGTAGGAAACACCATATATTTT

V gene: TRBV2
J gene: TRBJ1-5
clone size: NA
D gene: NA
CDR3 protein: CASSEAGGGHQPQHF
CDR3 DNA: TGTGCCAGCAGTGAAGCCGGGGGCGGGCATCAGCCCCAGCATTTT

V gene: TRBV18
J gene: TRBJ1-1
clone size: few
D gene: NA
CDR3 protein: CASSPERNTEAFF
CDR3 DNA: TGTGCCAGCTCACCAGAGAGGAACACTGAAGCTTTCTTT

V gene: TRBV5-1
J gene: TRBJ2-7
clone size: few
D gene: NA
CDR3 protein: CASSLGTGPIYEQYF
CDR3 DNA: TGCGCCAGCAGCTTGGGAACAGGACCGATCTACGAGCAGTACTTC

V gene: TRBV20-1
J gene: TRBJ2-3
clone size: once
D gene: NA
CDR3 protein: CSARGHLRARFTDTQYF
CDR3 DNA: TGCAGTGCTCGCGGACATCTGCGGGCCAGGTTCACAGATACGCAGTATTTT

V gene: TRBV19
J gene: TRBJ2-1
clone size: NA
D gene: NA
CDR3 protein: CASRTQRASYNEQFF
CDR3 DNA: TGTGCCAGTAGGACCCAGCGGGCCTCCTACAATGAGCAGTTCTTC

V gene: TRBV7-9
J gene: TRBJ1-1
clone size: few
D gene: NA
CDR3 protein: CASSLFLTEAFF
CDR3 DNA: TGTGCCAGCAGCTTATTTTTGACTGAAGCTTTCTTT

V gene: TRBV5-1
J gene: TRBJ2-3
clone size: NA
D gene: TRBD1
CDR3 protein: CASSGTGGLADTQYF
CDR3 DNA: TGCGCCAGCAGCGGGACAGGGGGTTTGGCAGATACGCAGTATTTT

V gene: TRBV3-1
J gene: TRBJ2-7
clone size: NA
D gene: NA
CDR3 protein: CASSQSGVSYEQYF
CDR3 DNA: TGTGCCAGCAGCCAGAGCGGTGTCTCCTACGAGCAGTACTTC

V gene: TRBV29-1
J gene: TRBJ1-1
clone size: NA
D gene: NA
CDR3 protein: CSVVSTGHTEAFF
CDR3 DNA: TGCAGCGTTGTCTCTACCGGGCACACTGAAGCTTTCTTT

V gene: TRBV4-3
J gene: TRBJ2-3
clone size: NA
D gene: NA
CDR3 protein: CASSQVADTQYF
CDR3 DNA: TGCGCCAGCAGCCAAGTGGCAGATACGCAGTATTTT

V gene: TRBV7-2
J gene: TRBJ1-1
clone size: NA
D gene: NA
CDR3 protein: CASSFPPRAEAFF
CDR3 DNA: TGTGCCAGCAGCTTCCCCCCCCGCGCCGAAGCTTTCTTT

V gene: TRBV19
J gene: TRBJ2-4
clone size: NA
D gene: TRBD1
CDR3 protein: CASSTRTGKNIQYF
CDR3 DNA: TGTGCCAGTAGTACTCGGACAGGGAAAAACATTCAGTACTTC

V gene: TRBV20-1
J gene: TRBJ2-5
clone size: NA
D gene: NA
CDR3 protein: CSAFVGPTRETQYF
CDR3 DNA: TGCAGTGCTTTCGTTGGCCCAACGAGGGAGACCCAGTACTTC

V gene: TRBV6-2/TRBV6-3
J gene: TRBJ1-5
clone size: NA
D gene: NA
CDR3 protein: CASSPRWETPQHF
CDR3 DNA: TGTGCCAGCAGCCCACGCTGGGAAACGCCCCAGCATTTT

V gene: TRBV29-1
J gene: TRBJ1-2
clone size: NA
D gene: TRBD1
CDR3 protein: CSVTPGQGTFYF
CDR3 DNA: TGCAGCGTAACCCCGGGACAGGGCACCTTTTACTTC

V gene: TRBV3-1
J gene: TRBJ1-6
clone size: NA
D gene: NA
CDR3 protein: CASSEVTKAGSPLHF
CDR3 DNA: TGTGCCAGCAGCGAGGTCACCAAGGCAGGATCACCCCTCCACTTT

V gene: TRBV6-5
J gene: TRBJ1-1
clone size: NA
D gene: NA
CDR3 protein: CASRNRRNTEAFF
CDR3 DNA: TGTGCCAGCAGAAACAGGCGGAACACTGAAGCTTTCTTT

V gene: TRBV10-3
J gene: TRBJ1-2
clone size: NA
D gene: NA
CDR3 protein: CAISDGDGGYTF
CDR3 DNA: TGTGCCATCAGTGATGGGGACGGAGGCTACACCTTC

V gene: TRBV30
J gene: TRBJ2-4
clone size: NA
D gene: NA
CDR3 protein: CAWSVGAVGRNIQYF
CDR3 DNA: TGTGCCTGGAGCGTAGGAGCTGTTGGGAGAAACATTCAGTACTTC

V gene: TRBV3-1
J gene: TRBJ2-1
clone size: NA
D gene: NA
CDR3 protein: CASSHVAGGEQFF
CDR3 DNA: TGTGCCAGCAGCCACGTCGCCGGCGGGGAGCAGTTCTTC

V gene: TRBV6-6
J gene: TRBJ1-1
clone size: NA
D gene: NA
CDR3 protein: CASSTRGEGDTEAFF
CDR3 DNA: TGTGCCAGCAGTACCAGGGGAGAAGGGGACACTGAAGCTTTCTTT

V gene: TRBV4-2
J gene: TRBJ2-3
clone size: NA
D gene: NA
CDR3 protein: CASSQGGSARGDTQYF
CDR3 DNA: TGTGCCAGCAGCCAAGGAGGGTCTGCCCGGGGAGATACGCAGTATTTT

V gene: TRBV7-2
J gene: TRBJ1-2
clone size: NA
D gene: NA
CDR3 protein: CASSLVQGGGGYTF
CDR3 DNA: TGTGCCAGCAGCTTAGTGCAGGGAGGGGGTGGCTACACCTTC

V gene: TRBV4-1
J gene: TRBJ2-7
clone size: NA
D gene: TRBD1
CDR3 protein: CASSQEPHRGLVYEQYF
CDR3 DNA: TGCGCCAGCAGCCAAGAGCCTCACAGGGGCCTAGTCTACGAGCAGTACTTC

V gene: TRBV7-2
J gene: TRBJ2-5
clone size: NA
D gene: NA
CDR3 protein: CASSLETNGETQYF
CDR3 DNA: TGTGCCAGCAGCTTGGAGACTAATGGAGAGACCCAGTACTTC

V gene: TRBV6-2/TRBV6-3
J gene: TRBJ2-2
clone size: NA
D gene: NA
CDR3 protein: CASSRRDFNTGELFF
CDR3 DNA: TGTGCCAGCAGCCGCCGGGACTTTAACACCGGGGAGCTGTTTTTT

V gene: TRBV6-2/TRBV6-3
J gene: TRBJ2-1
clone size: NA
D gene: TRBD2
CDR3 protein: CASTASGSRWQFF
CDR3 DNA: TGTGCCAGCACGGCTAGCGGGAGTCGGTGGCAGTTCTTC

V gene: TRBV4-2
J gene: TRBJ2-3
clone size: NA
D gene: TRBD2
CDR3 protein: CASSQWGLAGDEGTQYF
CDR3 DNA: TGTGCCAGCAGCCAATGGGGACTAGCGGGAGATGAGGGTACGCAGTATTTT

V gene: TRBV5-1
J gene: TRBJ2-3
clone size: NA
D gene: TRBD2
CDR3 protein: CASSLLGGRASGGQDTQYF
CDR3 DNA: TGCGCCAGCAGCTTGTTGGGGGGCCGGGCTAGCGGGGGGCAAGATACGCAGTATTTT

V gene: TRBV19
J gene: TRBJ2-2
clone size: NA
D gene: NA
CDR3 protein: CASSSQPGELFF
CDR3 DNA: TGTGCCAGTAGTTCTCAACCCGGGGAGCTGTTTTTT

V gene: TRBV11-1
J gene: TRBJ2-1
clone size: NA
D gene: TRBD1
CDR3 protein: CASSFEWGTGDRNEQFF
CDR3 DNA: TGTGCCAGCAGCTTCGAATGGGGGACAGGGGACCGAAATGAGCAGTTCTTC

V gene: TRBV5-5
J gene: TRBJ2-4
clone size: NA
D gene: TRBD1
CDR3 protein: CASSLVTGGMAKNIQYF
CDR3 DNA: TGTGCCAGCAGCTTGGTGACAGGGGGTATGGCCAAAAACATTCAGTACTTC

V gene: TRBV20-1
J gene: TRBJ2-3
clone size: NA
D gene: NA
CDR3 protein: CSAREPHWTDTQYF
CDR3 DNA: TGCAGTGCTAGAGAGCCCCATTGGACAGATACGCAGTATTTT

V gene: TRBV6-2/TRBV6-3
J gene: TRBJ1-5
clone size: once
D gene: NA
CDR3 protein: CASSKPGPSQPQHF
CDR3 DNA: TGTGCCAGCAGTAAACCAGGGCCGTCGCAGCCCCAGCATTTT

V gene: TRBV12-3/TRBV12-4
J gene: TRBJ2-5
clone size: NA
D gene: TRBD1
CDR3 protein: CASSLGTGAFGETQYF
CDR3 DNA: TGTGCCAGCAGTTTGGGGACAGGGGCCTTCGGAGAGACCCAGTACTTC

V gene: TRBV14
J gene: TRBJ1-6
clone size: NA
D gene: NA
CDR3 protein: CASSLIGAGSPLHF
CDR3 DNA: TGTGCCAGCAGCCTCATCGGGGCCGGATCACCCCTCCACTTT

V gene: TRBV3-1
J gene: TRBJ2-1
clone size: NA
D gene: TRBD2
CDR3 protein: CASSSLAGRGSSYNEQFF
CDR3 DNA: TGTGCCAGCAGCTCACTAGCGGGAAGGGGGAGCTCCTACAATGAGCAGTTCTTC

V gene: TRBV7-2
J gene: TRBJ2-1
clone size: NA
D gene: NA
CDR3 protein: CASTNTGAEFF
CDR3 DNA: TGTGCCAGCACTAATACGGGAGCTGAGTTCTTC

V gene: TRBV7-2
J gene: TRBJ2-5
clone size: NA
D gene: NA
CDR3 protein: CASSFGRVETQYF
CDR3 DNA: TGTGCCAGCAGCTTTGGTAGGGTTGAGACCCAGTACTTC